Below, 26 T cell receptor beta chains from the same sample are listed, as sequenced in a study of Ad26.COV2.S vaccination and SARS-CoV-2 variants. The table came from immunoSEQ multiplex PCR; TCRdb's copy has only in-frame clones and leaves some out. The sample lists over 110,000 clones; roughly 89% were seen once. The sample here was peripheral blood, taken after recovery from COVID-19. All receptors come from a human donor who had recovered from COVID-19.

The chain uses TRBV28 and TRBJ2-7, with D maybe TRBD1 (5 bases). V was cut by 6 bases and J by 4 bases, with 13 bases left in between. CDR1 is MDHEN and CDR2 is SYDVKM in the germline V gene. The CDR3 spans 13 residues. CDR3 in amino acids: CASSPTEKYEQYF. The CDR3 bases are TGTGCCAGCAGCCCGACAGAAAAGTACGAGCAGTACTTC.

CDR3 protein: CASSNDRSIGELFF. CDR3 coding DNA: TGTGCCAGCAGCAACGACAGATCGATAGGGGAGCTGTTTTTT. V and J are TRBV3-1 (or the pseudogene TRBV3-2) and TRBJ2-2; tentatively, D is TRBD1 (5 bases). The CDR3 is made up of 14 amino acids. V was cut by 5 bases and J by 8 bases, with 15 bases left in between. Germline-derived CDR1 and CDR2 are LGHDT and YNNKEL (reference sequence).

The V and J genes are TRBV2 and TRBJ1-4; D unresolved. Per the germline V gene, CDR1 is SNHLY and CDR2 is FYNNEI. Trimming left V 7 bases short and J 8 bases short, with 14 bases between. The CDR3 sequence is 13 residues long. The CDR3 protein is CASMRNPQEKLFF. CDR3 bases: TGTGCCAGCATGCGCAACCCGCAGGAAAAACTGTTTTTT.

The rearrangement links TRBV6-5 to TRBJ1-2; the D is unclear. This CDR3 has 14 residues. Germline V gene sequence: CDR1 MNHEY, CDR2 SVGAGI. Trimming pared 5 bases from V and 3 bases from J, leaving 13 bases between. The CDR3 DNA sequence: TGTGCCAGCAGTAACGGTGGGCAGGACTATGGCTACACCTTC. Translating gives CASSNGGQDYGYTF.

CDR3 coding DNA: TGTGCCAGCAGTGATAACAGGCCTAATTCACCCCTCCACTTT. Protein sequence: CASSDNRPNSPLHF. J is TRBJ1-6 and V is TRBV2; the D gene is possibly TRBD1 (5 bases). With 3 bases removed from V and 6 bases from J, the gap between germline ends came to 9 bases. Looked up from germline, CDR1 is SNHLY and CDR2 is FYNNEI. The CDR3 contains 14 residues. Full variable domain (remainder filled in from reference TRBV2 and TRBJ1-6): EPEVTQTPSHQVTQMGQEVILRCVPISNHLYFYWYRQILGQKVEFLVSFYNNEISEKSEIFDDQFSVERPDGSNFTLKIRSTKLEDSAMYFCASSDNRPNSPLHFGNGTRLTVT.

This clone turned up a few times. The chain employs TRBV11-2 and TRBJ1-6, with a tentative D call TRBD1 (6 bases). Germline CDR1 SGHAT, CDR2 FQNNGV. The V end was cut by 1 base, the J end by 9 bases, with 10 bases between. The CDR3 is 14 residues long. The CDR3 protein is CASSLGGLGSPLHF. CDR3 nucleotide sequence: TGTGCCAGCAGCTTAGGGGGGCTAGGTTCACCCCTCCACTTT.

The chain joins TRBV6-5 to TRBJ1-4; 12 nucleotides match TRBD1. Germline V lookup: CDR1 MNHEY, CDR2 SVGAGI. This CDR3 region has 14 residues. V was clipped by 5 bases and J by 11 bases; unmatched bases: 6. CDR3 amino acids: CASSPGQGADKLFF. The DNA for the CDR3 is TGTGCCAGCAGTCCGGGACAGGGGGCGGACAAACTGTTTTTT.

The V call is TRBV5-1, the J call TRBJ2-3; weak D call: TRBD2 (7 bases). Trimming took off 4 bases at V and 3 bases at J, with 15 bases between the two ends. Germline CDR1 is SGHRS and CDR2 is YFSETQ. The CDR3 totals 15 residues. CDR3 bases: TGCGCCAGCAGCCCGGGGGGCCCCTCTACAGATACGCAGTATTTT. Its translation: CASSPGGPSTDTQYF.

The sample holds one count of this clone. This chain links TRBV5-6 with TRBJ1-2; no reliable D call. The ends were cut back, 6 bases at V and 8 bases at J, with 23 bases in the middle. The CDR3 sequence is 15 residues long. Germline V gene data show CDR1 as SGHDT and CDR2 as YYEEEE. The CDR3 sequence: CASTPPGSRESGYTF. CDR3 coding DNA: TGTGCCAGCACCCCCCCGGGCTCAAGGGAGTCGGGCTACACCTTC.

This chain joins TRBV13 and TRBJ1-3; a possible D gene is TRBD1 (5 bases). The CDR3 has 17 residues. The V gene lost 3 bases and the J gene lost 4 bases, with 19 bases spanning the gap. Germline V gene sequence: CDR1 PRHDT, CDR2 FYEKMQ (reference sequence). CDR3: CASSLATAGLEGNTIYF. The CDR3 DNA sequence: TGTGCCAGCAGCTTGGCGACCGCAGGGCTGGAAGGAAACACCATATATTTT.

This chain joins TRBV28 and TRBJ1-1; the D gene is possibly TRBD1 (5 bases). Looked up from germline, CDR1 is MDHEN and CDR2 is SYDVKM. V lost 5 bases and J 1 base, leaving 14 bases between the germline ends. The CDR3 spans 15 residues. DNA for the CDR3: TGTGCCAGCAGTACTCGAAGTGGGGCGAACACTGAAGCTTTCTTT. Translation: CASSTRSGANTEAFF.

J is TRBJ1-3 and V is TRBV5-1; 7 bases map to TRBD1. The CDR3 contains 15 residues. The germline gives CDR1 SGHRS, CDR2 YFSETQ. V gave up 3 bases and J gave up 0 bases; unmatched junction bases: 3. Here the CDR3 DNA reads TGCGCCAGCAGCTCTACAGGGGACTCTGGAAACACCATATATTTT. This codes for CASSSTGDSGNTIYF.

This clone was found a few times. The chain combines TRBV12-5 with TRBJ1-2; D uncertain. Per germline, CDR1 LGHNT and CDR2 FRNRAP. The V and J ends lost 4 bases and 4 bases respectively, with 10 bases between them. CDR3 length: 13 residues. This CDR3 reads CASGSSGSYGYTF. CDR3 coding DNA: TGTGCTAGTGGTTCCAGTGGGAGCTATGGCTACACCTTC.

The chain employs TRBV19 and TRBJ2-2, with D hard to call. Germline V gene lookup returns CDR1 LNHDA and CDR2 SQIVND (reference sequence). The CDR3 contains 16 residues. V was shortened by 3 bases and J by 5 bases, with 16 bases between the two germline ends. The CDR3 loop reads CASSISARFLTGELFF. The CDR3 bases are TGTGCCAGTAGTATTTCGGCCAGGTTCCTAACCGGGGAGCTGTTTTTT.

V usage is TRBV7-9 and J usage is TRBJ2-1, with no clear D. The CDR3 is made up of 15 amino acids. In germline, CDR1 is SEHNR, CDR2 FQNEAQ (reference sequence). The germline V and J ends were trimmed by 3 bases and 6 bases, with 15 bases remaining between them. CDR3 protein: CASSFGSNTGNEQFF. CDR3 in DNA: TGTGCCAGCAGCTTCGGATCGAATACGGGCAATGAGCAGTTCTTC.

The chain uses TRBV7-8 and TRBJ2-6; D call uncertain. Germline CDR1 SGHVS, CDR2 FQNEAQ. The CDR3 loop spans 15 amino acids. V gave up 3 bases and J gave up 0 bases, with 6 bases separating them. As DNA, the CDR3 is TGTGCCAGCAGCTTTGGAAGCTCTGGGGCCAACGTCCTGACTTTC. This sequence encodes CASSFGSSGANVLTF.

The DNA for the CDR3 is TGTGCCAGTACTTCGACAGGGGGTCCCCCCTATGGCTACACCTTC. It is translated as CASTSTGGPPYGYTF. The chain is built from TRBV19 and TRBJ1-2, with TRBD1 identical over 9 bases. CDR1 is LNHDA, CDR2 SQIVND, per germline (reference sequence). The junction had 10 bases not matched to a gene; V was cut back by 7 bases and J by 4 bases. The CDR3 is 15 amino acids. Full variable domain (rest looked up from reference TRBV19 and TRBJ1-2): DGGITQSPKYLFRKEGQNVTLSCEQNLNHDAMYWYRQDPGQGLRLIYYSQIVNDFQKGDIAEGYSVSREKKESFPLTVTSAQKNPTAFYLCASTSTGGPPYGYTFGSGTRLTVV.

The gene calls are TRBV10-3 and TRBJ1-1; no clear D gene. CDR1 is ENHRY and CDR2 is SYGVKD in the germline V gene. With 0 bases removed from V and 6 bases from J, the gap between germline ends came to 11 bases. The CDR3 consists of 14 residues. Here the CDR3 reads CAISESRVEAEAFF. CDR3 bases: TGTGCCATCAGTGAGTCTAGGGTGGAGGCTGAAGCTTTCTTT.

The rearrangement joins TRBV19 to TRBJ1-1; no definite D call. There are 14 residues in the CDR3. CDR1 is LNHDA, CDR2 SQIVND, per germline (reference sequence). The ends were cut back, 6 bases at V and 1 base at J, with 12 bases in the middle. The DNA of the CDR3 is TGTGCCAGTAGACCCGGTTCTGAGAACACTGAAGCTTTCTTT. This gives the protein CASRPGSENTEAFF.

This clone was observed once. This rearrangement joins TRBV11-2 to TRBJ1-6; TRBD1 matches 7 bases. The CDR3 spans 14 residues. The junction had 7 bases not matched to a gene; V was cut back by 5 bases and J by 9 bases. Germline CDR1 is SGHAT and CDR2 is FQNNGV. CDR3 bases: TGTGCCAGCAGCCCCGGGACAGATCTTTCACCCCTCCACTTT. It is translated as CASSPGTDLSPLHF. The full variable domain, completed using reference TRBV11-2 and TRBJ1-6, is EAGVAQSPRYKIIEKRQSVAFWCNPISGHATLYWYQQILGQGPKLLIQFQNNGVVDDSQLPKDRFSAERLKGVDSTLKIQPAKLEDSAVYLCASSPGTDLSPLHFGNGTRLTVT.

This clone was picked up one time. The V and J genes are TRBV5-1 and TRBJ1-4, with 9 positions matching TRBD1. The CDR3 runs 14 residues. Unmatched junction bases numbered 5, after V lost 4 bases and J lost 7 bases. Germline CDR1 and CDR2: SGHRS and YFSETQ. CDR3 region: CASSVQGAGEKLFF. The CDR3 DNA is TGCGCCAGCAGCGTACAGGGGGCGGGTGAAAAACTGTTTTTT.

Concerning this clone: Other DNA sequences from this sample encode an identical CDR3 as well. Here the CDR3 reads CASSYSGYGYTF. The CDR3 DNA sequence: TGTGCCAGCAGTTACTCTGGGTATGGCTACACCTTC. The chain links TRBV6-5 to TRBJ1-2; D gene uncertain. This CDR3 spans 12 amino acids. Germline lookup yields CDR1 MNHEY and CDR2 SVGAGI. V was cut by 0 bases and J by 5 bases, with 4 bases left in between.

This sequence joins TRBV6-5 and TRBJ2-2; D remains ambiguous. There are 12 residues in the CDR3. V shed 6 bases and J shed 4 bases, with 6 bases lying between them. Germline loops: CDR1 MNHEY, CDR2 SVGAGI. The CDR3 is CASSLPTGELFF. CDR3 bases: TGTGCCAGCAGCCTGCCCACCGGGGAGCTGTTTTTT.

The genes are TRBV24-1 and TRBJ2-5, with D hard to call. V was trimmed by 12 bases and J by 6 bases, leaving 13 bases between them. Germline CDR1 reads KGHDR; CDR2 reads SFDVKD. The CDR3 is made up of 11 amino acids. CDR3 bases: TGTGCCCCCACCAGCTTCCAGACCCAGTACTTC. Its translation: CAPTSFQTQYF.

The chain has TRBV6-6 and TRBJ1-1; D uncertain. Germline V gives CDR1 MNHNY, CDR2 SVGAGI (reference sequence). Between the trimmed V and J ends, which lost 6 bases and 5 bases, there was a span of 22 bases. This CDR3 is 16 amino acids long. The CDR3 loop is CASRSASRGPKTEAFF. DNA for the CDR3: TGTGCCAGCAGATCCGCCTCCAGAGGGCCGAAGACTGAAGCTTTCTTT.

This clone showed up just a few times. V gene TRBV28 combines with J gene TRBJ1-4; tentatively, D is TRBD1 (6 bases). The germline gives CDR1 MDHEN, CDR2 SYDVKM. The CDR3 sequence is 13 residues long. V lost 6 bases and J lost 7, with 12 bases in between. CDR3 amino acids: CASRGGAGEKLFF. The CDR3 coding sequence is TGTGCCAGCAGGGGGGGGGCTGGTGAAAAACTGTTTTTT.